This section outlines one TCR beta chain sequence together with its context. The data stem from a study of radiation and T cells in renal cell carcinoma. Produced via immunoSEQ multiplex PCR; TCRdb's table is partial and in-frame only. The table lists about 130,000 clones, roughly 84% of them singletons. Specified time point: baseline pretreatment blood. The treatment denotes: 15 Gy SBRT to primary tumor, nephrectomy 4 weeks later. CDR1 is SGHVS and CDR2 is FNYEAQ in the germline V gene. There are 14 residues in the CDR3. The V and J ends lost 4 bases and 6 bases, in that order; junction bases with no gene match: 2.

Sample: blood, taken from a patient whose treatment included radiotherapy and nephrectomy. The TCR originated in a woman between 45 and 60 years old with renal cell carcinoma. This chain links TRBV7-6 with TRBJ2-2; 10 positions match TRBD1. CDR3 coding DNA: TGTGCCAGCAGCTCCGGACAGGGGGCCGGGGAGCTGTTTTTT. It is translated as CASSSGQGAGELFF.